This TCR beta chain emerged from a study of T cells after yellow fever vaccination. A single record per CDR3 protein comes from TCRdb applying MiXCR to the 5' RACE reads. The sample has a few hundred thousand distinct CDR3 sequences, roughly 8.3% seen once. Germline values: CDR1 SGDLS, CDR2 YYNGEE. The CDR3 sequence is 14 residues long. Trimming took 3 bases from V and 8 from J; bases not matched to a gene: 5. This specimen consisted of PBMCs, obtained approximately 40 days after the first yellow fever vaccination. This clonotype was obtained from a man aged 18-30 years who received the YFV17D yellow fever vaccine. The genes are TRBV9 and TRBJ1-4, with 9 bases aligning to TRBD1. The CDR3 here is CASSAGQGGEKLFF. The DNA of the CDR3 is TGTGCCAGCAGCGCGGGACAGGGAGGCGAAAAACTGTTTTTT.